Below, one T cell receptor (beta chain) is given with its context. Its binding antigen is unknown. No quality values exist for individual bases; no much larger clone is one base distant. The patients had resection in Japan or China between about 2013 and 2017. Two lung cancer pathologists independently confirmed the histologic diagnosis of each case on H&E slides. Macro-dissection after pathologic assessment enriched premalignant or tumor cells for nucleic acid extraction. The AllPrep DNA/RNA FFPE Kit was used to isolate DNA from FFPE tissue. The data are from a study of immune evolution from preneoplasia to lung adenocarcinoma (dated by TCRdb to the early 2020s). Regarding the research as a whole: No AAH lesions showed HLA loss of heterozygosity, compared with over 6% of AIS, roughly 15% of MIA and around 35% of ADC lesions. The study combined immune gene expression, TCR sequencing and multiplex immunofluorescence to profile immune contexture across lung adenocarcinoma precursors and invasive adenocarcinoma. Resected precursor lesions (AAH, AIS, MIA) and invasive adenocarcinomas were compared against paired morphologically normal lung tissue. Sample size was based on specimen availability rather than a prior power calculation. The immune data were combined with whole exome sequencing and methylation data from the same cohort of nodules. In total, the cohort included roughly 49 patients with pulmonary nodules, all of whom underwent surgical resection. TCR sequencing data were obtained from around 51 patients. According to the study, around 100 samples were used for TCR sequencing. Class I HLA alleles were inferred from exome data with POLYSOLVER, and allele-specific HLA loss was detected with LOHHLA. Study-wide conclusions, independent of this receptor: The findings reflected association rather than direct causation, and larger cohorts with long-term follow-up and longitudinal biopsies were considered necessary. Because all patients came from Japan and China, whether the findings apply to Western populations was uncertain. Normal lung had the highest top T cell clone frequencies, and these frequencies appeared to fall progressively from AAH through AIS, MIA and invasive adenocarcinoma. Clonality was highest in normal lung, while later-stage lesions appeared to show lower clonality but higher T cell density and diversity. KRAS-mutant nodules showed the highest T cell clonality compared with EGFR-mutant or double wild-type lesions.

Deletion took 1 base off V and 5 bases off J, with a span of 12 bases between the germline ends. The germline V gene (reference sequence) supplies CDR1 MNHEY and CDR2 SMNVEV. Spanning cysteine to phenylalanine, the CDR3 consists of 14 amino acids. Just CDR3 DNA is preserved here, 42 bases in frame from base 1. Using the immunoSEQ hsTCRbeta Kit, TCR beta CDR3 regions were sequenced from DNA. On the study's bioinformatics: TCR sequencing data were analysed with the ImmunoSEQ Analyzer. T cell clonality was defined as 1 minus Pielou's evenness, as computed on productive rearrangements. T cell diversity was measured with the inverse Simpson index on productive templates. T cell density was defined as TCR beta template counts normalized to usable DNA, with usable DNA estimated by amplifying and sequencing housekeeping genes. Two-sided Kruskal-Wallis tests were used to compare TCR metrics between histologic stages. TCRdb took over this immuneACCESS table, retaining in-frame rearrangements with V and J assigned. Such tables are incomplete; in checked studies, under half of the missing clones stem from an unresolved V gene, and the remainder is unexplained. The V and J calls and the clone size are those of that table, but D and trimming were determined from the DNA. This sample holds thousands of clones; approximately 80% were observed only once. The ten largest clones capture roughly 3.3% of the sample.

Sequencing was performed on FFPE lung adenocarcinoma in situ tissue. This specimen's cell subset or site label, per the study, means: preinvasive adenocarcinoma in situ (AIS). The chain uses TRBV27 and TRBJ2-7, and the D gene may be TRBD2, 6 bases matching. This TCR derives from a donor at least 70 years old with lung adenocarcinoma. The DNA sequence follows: TGTGCCAGCAGTTTATTCGCGACTAGTAACGAGCAGTACTTC. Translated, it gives CASSLFATSNEQYF.